Below, 31 T cell receptor beta chains from the same sample are listed, as sequenced in a study of a mutant IDH1 vaccine in newly diagnosed glioma. The data were produced by immunoSEQ multiplex PCR, yet TCRdb's version contains in-frame clones alone and is incomplete. The sample contains some 80,000 clones, more than 70% of which appear only once. Time point: week 23, last vaccination. Topical imiquimod was applied with each vaccine dose, which held 300 ug of mutant IDH1 20-mer peptide. These receptors have no known antigen. Sequencing was performed on PBMCs, taken from a glioma patient whose treatment included an IDH1 peptide vaccine. These receptors were collected from a woman aged 50 to 65 with glioma.

The V and J genes are TRBV15 and TRBJ2-3, with a weak D call TRBD2 (5 bases). The CDR3 consists of 18 residues. Trimming took 0 bases from V and 2 from J, leaving 18 bases between them. Germline CDR1 reads LNHNV; CDR2 reads YYDKDF (reference sequence). The CDR3 is CATSRELRAGGLTDTQYF. In DNA form, the CDR3 reads TGTGCCACCAGCAGAGAGTTGAGGGCGGGCGGCCTCACAGATACGCAGTATTTT.

This clone has just a few counts. This chain links TRBV2 with TRBJ1-1, with 8 nucleotides matching TRBD1. V shed 6 bases and J 6 bases; nucleotides not matched to a gene: 6. Germline values: CDR1 SNHLY, CDR2 FYNNEI. The CDR3 has 13 residues. The CDR3 nucleotides are TGTGCCAGCAGCCTGGACAGGGTTGCTGAAGCTTTCTTT. It specifies CASSLDRVAEAFF.

This clone was seen once. The gene calls are TRBV27 and TRBJ2-1; 7 bases are a match to TRBD2. V shed 6 bases, J shed 2 bases, and the junction held 7 bases outside the gene matches. The CDR3 runs 15 residues. Germline CDR1 and CDR2: MNHEY and SMNVEV (reference sequence). CDR3 amino acids: CASSESSGAYNEQFF. DNA for the CDR3: TGTGCCAGCAGCGAGTCTAGCGGAGCCTACAATGAGCAGTTCTTC.

This chain joins TRBV5-1 and TRBJ2-5; perhaps D is TRBD1 or TRBD2 (6 bases each). Germline V gene data show CDR1 as SGHRS and CDR2 as YFSETQ. The CDR3 is made up of 15 amino acids. V shed 0 bases and J shed 4 bases, with 13 bases lying between them. The CDR3 DNA reads as TGCGCCAGCAGCTTGGGAATGGGGGGCCCAGAGACCCAGTACTTC. It encodes CASSLGMGGPETQYF.

The chain uses TRBV19 and TRBJ1-1; D gene ambiguous. The CDR3 runs to 12 residues. V lost 4 bases, J lost 7 bases, and 10 bases lay in between. The V gene's germline CDR1 is LNHDA and CDR2 SQIVND (reference sequence). In DNA, the CDR3 is TGTGCCAGTAGTAGGTTGAGGGATGAAGCTTTCTTT. Translated, it gives CASSRLRDEAFF.

V gene TRBV7-9 combines with J gene TRBJ1-1, with D perhaps TRBD1 (5 bases). With 5 bases removed from V and 4 bases from J, the gap between germline ends came to 17 bases. The CDR3 length is 15 residues. The germline V gene has CDR1 SEHNR and CDR2 FQNEAQ (reference sequence). The CDR3 reads CASSPPFAGPTEAFF. For the CDR3, the DNA is TGTGCCAGCAGCCCACCTTTTGCAGGGCCCACTGAAGCTTTCTTT.

This clone was counted between two and nine times. The J gene is TRBJ1-5, the V gene TRBV6-1; no firm D call. The V gene's germline CDR1 is MNHNS and CDR2 SASEGT. Trimming left V 1 base short and J 5 bases short, with 6 bases between. The CDR3 covers 13 residues. This chain's CDR3 is CASSEESHQPQHF. The CDR3 DNA is TGTGCCAGCAGTGAAGAGTCCCATCAGCCCCAGCATTTT.

The rearrangement uses TRBV27 and TRBJ1-2; D is uncertain. CDR3 length equals 15 residues. CDR1 is MNHEY, CDR2 SMNVEV, per germline (reference sequence). Deletions cut 7 bases from V and 4 bases from J, with 19 bases between. The CDR3 bases are TGTGCCAGCACCCCAGGACGTTCCCTCGGCTATGGCTACACCTTC. Translating gives CASTPGRSLGYGYTF.

The chain couples TRBV15 to TRBJ2-3; 7 bases map to TRBD1. J was trimmed by 5 bases and V by 0 bases; bases with no gene match: 2. There are 14 residues in the CDR3. The germline gives CDR1 LNHNV, CDR2 YYDKDF (reference sequence). The CDR3 is CATSRDYRGDTQYF. The CDR3 region has the DNA TGTGCCACCAGCAGAGATTACAGGGGAGATACGCAGTATTTT. Combining the CDR3 with reference TRBV15 and TRBJ2-3 gives the whole variable domain DAMVIQNPRYQVTQFGKPVTLSCSQTLNHNVMYWYQQKSSQAPKLLFHYYDKDFNNEADTPDNFQSRRPNTSFCFLDIRSPGLGDTAMYLCATSRDYRGDTQYFGPGTRLTVL.

The genes are TRBV28 and TRBJ2-1, with TRBD2 matching over 8 bases. Trimming cost V 5 bases and J 7 bases; bases outside gene matches: 10. The CDR3 contains 15 residues. In germline, CDR1 is MDHEN, CDR2 SYDVKM. The CDR3 spells CASSPPWSGSNEQFF. In DNA form, the CDR3 reads TGTGCCAGCAGTCCCCCCTGGAGCGGGAGTAATGAGCAGTTCTTC.

The rearrangement uses TRBV4-1 and TRBJ2-7; no clear D. Trimming left V 3 bases short and J 7 bases short, with 13 bases between. This CDR3 contains 13 residues. Germline CDR1 is MGHRA and CDR2 is YSYEKL. The CDR3 protein is CASSQVGMREQYF. The DNA for the CDR3 is TGCGCCAGCAGCCAGGTTGGAATGCGGGAGCAGTACTTC.

This chain links TRBV9 with TRBJ2-3; 9 nucleotides agree with TRBD1. The CDR3 consists of 16 residues. Per the germline V gene, CDR1 is SGDLS and CDR2 is YYNGEE. With V trimmed by 3 bases and J by 5 bases, 10 bases remained unmatched. The CDR3 is CASSARGDRVGDTQYF. The CDR3 DNA sequence: TGTGCCAGCAGCGCCCGGGGGGACAGGGTTGGAGATACGCAGTATTTT.

The chain combines TRBV15 with TRBJ2-5; D unresolved. CDR3 length: 13 amino acids. V was pared by 5 bases and J by 7 bases, with 14 bases between. Looked up from germline, CDR1 is LNHNV and CDR2 is YYDKDF (reference sequence). CDR3 nucleotide sequence: TGTGCCACCAGCCATGTGACTGGTCGGACCCAGTACTTC. It codes for CATSHVTGRTQYF.

A note on this clone: A much larger clone is a single base away; this may be a read error. This chain joins TRBV4-2 and TRBJ2-1; D may be TRBD1 or TRBD2 (5 bases each). Germline assignment: CDR1 LGHNA and CDR2 YNFKEQ. Trimming shortened V by 9 bases and J by 8 bases, and 20 bases separated the two germline ends. This CDR3 comprises 14 residues. CDR3 protein: CASAGTGSRDEQFF. The CDR3 bases are TGTGCCAGTGCCGGGACGGGGAGCCGGGATGAGCAGTTCTTC.

The chain links TRBV9 to TRBJ2-5; D not certain. The germline CDR1 and CDR2 sequences are SGDLS and YYNGEE. Trimming left V 4 bases short and J 7 bases short, with 17 bases between. This CDR3 has 14 residues. CDR3 in DNA: TGTGCCAGCAGCCCAAGACCCGCTGGGATGACCCAGTACTTC. This sequence encodes CASSPRPAGMTQYF.

The chain joins TRBV9 to TRBJ2-1; TRBD2 agrees at 10 bases. The CDR3 runs 15 residues. Germline lookup yields CDR1 SGDLS and CDR2 YYNGEE. The ends lost 0 bases at V and 7 bases at J; junction bases unmatched: 4. The CDR3 spells CASSVASGSNNEQFF. The CDR3 nucleotides are TGTGCCAGCAGCGTAGCTAGCGGGAGCAATAATGAGCAGTTCTTC.

The genes are TRBV4-1 and TRBJ2-7; TRBD2 matches at 13 bases. In germline, CDR1 is MGHRA, CDR2 YSYEKL. The V and J ends lost 0 bases and 7 bases, in that order; junction bases with no gene match: 6. The CDR3 runs to 16 residues. CDR3 coding DNA: TGCGCCAGCAGCCAAGAGGGACTAGCGGGAAGTCGGGAGCAGTACTTC. As protein: CASSQEGLAGSREQYF.

V is TRBV7-6 and J is TRBJ2-3; weak D call: TRBD2 (7 bases). Germline loops: CDR1 SGHVS, CDR2 FNYEAQ. The length of the CDR3 is 16 residues. V was shortened by 3 bases and J by 5 bases, with 18 bases between the two germline ends. The CDR3 region is CASSFNYRRGGDTQYF. The CDR3 region has the DNA TGTGCCAGCAGCTTTAACTACCGTAGGGGGGGAGATACGCAGTATTTT.

The genes are TRBV6-4 and TRBJ2-7; D remains ambiguous. This CDR3 region has 16 residues. CDR1 and CDR2 from the germline V gene are MRHNA and SNTAGT. V was clipped by 0 bases and J by 1 base, with 13 bases between them. The CDR3: CASSDSNTDGSYEQYF. As DNA, the CDR3 is TGTGCCAGCAGTGACTCGAATACAGACGGATCCTACGAGCAGTACTTC.

This clone was counted between two and nine times. The chain employs TRBV18 and TRBJ2-7; no reliable D call. CDR1 is KGHSH, CDR2 LQKENI, per germline. V gave up 3 bases and J gave up 1 base, with 7 bases separating them. This CDR3 comprises 13 residues. The CDR3 spells CASSPSTSYEQYF. The CDR3 coding sequence is TGTGCCAGCTCACCTTCCACATCCTACGAGCAGTACTTC.

The J gene is TRBJ2-1, the V gene TRBV5-1, with 12 nucleotides matching TRBD2. This CDR3 is built from 16 residues. Germline V CDR1 and CDR2: SGHRS, YFSETQ. Trimming cost V 5 bases and J 7 bases; bases outside gene matches: 10. This CDR3 reads CASSGQGLAGGNEQFF. CDR3 coding DNA: TGCGCCAGCAGTGGGCAGGGGCTAGCGGGAGGGAATGAGCAGTTCTTC.

The chain joins TRBV28 to TRBJ2-7; 9 positions match TRBD2. The V and J ends lost 5 bases and 7 bases, in that order; junction bases with no gene match: 12. The CDR3 loop spans 15 amino acids. Per germline, CDR1 MDHEN and CDR2 SYDVKM. CDR3: CASSPTAGGPREQYF. DNA of the CDR3: TGTGCCAGCAGTCCGACGGCGGGAGGGCCTAGGGAGCAGTACTTC. The full variable domain, completed using reference TRBV28 and TRBJ2-7, is DVKVTQSSRYLVKRTGEKVFLECVQDMDHENMFWYRQDPGLGLRLIYFSYDVKMKEKGDIPEGYSVSREKKERFSLILESASTNQTSMYLCASSPTAGGPREQYFGPGTRLTVT.

The rearrangement links TRBV5-1 to TRBJ1-5; possibly TRBD1 for D (5 bases). The CDR3 is 16 amino acids. Germline lookup yields CDR1 SGHRS and CDR2 YFSETQ. Trimming shortened V by 4 bases and J by 0 bases, and 14 bases separated the two germline ends. This chain's CDR3 is CASSPDRFYSNQPQHF. CDR3 bases: TGCGCCAGCAGCCCCGACAGATTTTATAGCAATCAGCCCCAGCATTTT.

J is TRBJ2-5 and V is TRBV5-1; TRBD2 matches at 9 bases. TRBJ2-7 explains the end of the DNA better; the J call may be wrong. Germline V gene sequence: CDR1 SGHRS, CDR2 YFSETQ. The CDR3 loop spans 15 amino acids. As DNA, the CDR3 is TGCGCCAGCAGCTTTCCGCGGGAGGGCCTCTACGAGCAGTACTTC. Its translation is CASSFPREGLYEQYF.

This sequence joins TRBV7-9 and TRBJ2-5; D uncertain. With 5 bases removed from V and 2 bases from J, the gap between germline ends came to 12 bases. The V gene's germline CDR1 is SEHNR and CDR2 FQNEAQ (reference sequence). This CDR3 has 14 amino acids. The CDR3 spells CASSLGSPQETQYF. CDR3 bases: TGTGCCAGCAGCCTCGGGTCTCCTCAAGAGACCCAGTACTTC.

This clone was observed a handful of times. This chain joins TRBV6-5 and TRBJ1-1; no reliable D call. The CDR3 loop spans 13 amino acids. Trimming cost V 6 bases and J 1 base, with 9 bases left between them. Per germline, CDR1 MNHEY and CDR2 SVGAGI. In nucleotides, the CDR3 is TGTGCCAGCAGCCCCGGCCCGAACACTGAAGCTTTCTTT. Protein: CASSPGPNTEAFF.

The chain employs TRBV19 and TRBJ2-7; D gene ambiguous. Trimming took off 4 bases at V and 1 base at J, with 11 bases between the two ends. The CDR3 consists of 14 residues. Germline V CDR1 and CDR2: LNHDA, SQIVND (reference sequence). In DNA form, the CDR3 reads TGTGCCAGTAGTACCCCGGCCAGTTCCTACGAGCAGTACTTC. Translated, it gives CASSTPASSYEQYF.

The CDR3 DNA reads as TGTGCCAGCAGTTTGACTAGCGGGAGCTACAATGAGCAGTTCTTC. It translates to CASSLTSGSYNEQFF. The chain is built from TRBV27 and TRBJ2-1; TRBD2 agrees at 12 bases. The J segment lost 3 bases and the V segment lost 3 bases, leaving 0 bases of the junction unmatched. Per the germline V gene, CDR1 is MNHEY and CDR2 is SMNVEV (reference sequence). The CDR3 is 15 residues long.

The rearrangement links TRBV10-3 to TRBJ2-1, with D unresolved. The V end was cut by 10 bases, the J end by 5 bases, with 18 bases between. CDR1 and CDR2 (germline): ENHRY, SYGVKD. There are 14 residues in the CDR3. CDR3 protein: CATSTREGNNEQFF. In DNA form, the CDR3 reads TGTGCCACCTCGACCAGAGAAGGGAACAATGAGCAGTTCTTC.

The chain links TRBV4-1 to TRBJ2-7; TRBD2 aligns across 10 bases. The ends lost 4 bases at V and 1 base at J; junction bases unmatched: 22. The V gene's germline CDR1 is MGHRA and CDR2 YSYEKL. This CDR3 comprises 21 residues. The CDR3 is CASSPRGVLAGARYLSYEQYF. The CDR3 DNA reads as TGCGCCAGCAGCCCCAGGGGAGTTCTAGCGGGAGCGAGGTACCTTTCCTACGAGCAGTACTTC.

Concerning this clone: A junction end diverges from the germline sequence, so it may reflect a read error. The chain has TRBV7-7 and TRBJ2-7; a weak D match, TRBD1 (6 bases). From germline, CDR1 is SSHAT and CDR2 FNYEAQ (reference sequence). The CDR3 runs 14 residues. CDR3 residues: CASSLGTGFYEQYF. CDR3 nucleotides: TGTGCTAGCAGCTTAGGAACAGGGTTCTACGAGCAGTACTTC.